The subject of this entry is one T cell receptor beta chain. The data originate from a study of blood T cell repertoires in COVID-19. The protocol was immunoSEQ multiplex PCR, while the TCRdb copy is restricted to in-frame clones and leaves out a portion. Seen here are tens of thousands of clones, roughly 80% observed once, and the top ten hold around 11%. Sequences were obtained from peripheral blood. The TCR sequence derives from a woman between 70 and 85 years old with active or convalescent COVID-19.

In nucleotides, the CDR3 is TGTGCCAGCAGCTTGTATCTCCACACTGAAGCTTTCTTT. It yields the protein CASSLYLHTEAFF. The chain is built from TRBV5-5 and TRBJ1-1; no clear D. The CDR3 runs to 13 residues. Germline assignment: CDR1 SGHKS and CDR2 YYEKEE (reference sequence). Trimming stripped 1 base from V and 3 bases from J, with 7 bases between.